This T cell receptor beta chain is drawn from a study of CD8 T cells in ankylosing spondylitis. Study results and limitations: Reportedly, matched ankylosing spondylitis synovial fluid was significantly enriched for disease-linked clones. It appeared that ankylosing spondylitis blood was characterized by a TCR beta motif of roughly 8 highly homologous variants. A subset of motif variants has previously been described in the synovial fluid and blood of reactive arthritis.

The ends were cut back, 0 bases at V and 3 bases at J, with 6 bases in the middle. The CDR3 consists of 14 residues. Germline CDR1 is SEHNR and CDR2 is FQNEAQ (reference sequence). Making use of molecular barcodes, quantitative 5'-RACE generated TCR beta libraries. TCRdb processed the 5' RACE reads anew with MiXCR; each CDR3 protein has one entry. The data hold 250,000 to 350,000 distinct CDR3 sequences, with less than 10% observed a single time. This clonotype appeared a few times. What it recognizes is unknown. This sequence was found in a male donor with ankylosing spondylitis. The sample was blood, either unsorted or a sorted T cell fraction (not recorded which). The chain uses TRBV7-9 and TRBJ2-1, with D uncertain. The CDR3 DNA follows: TGTGCCAGCAGCTTAGCGACTGGCTACAATGAGCAGTTCTTC. Its translation: CASSLATGYNEQFF. Filled out from reference TRBV7-9 and TRBJ2-1, the complete variable domain reads DTGVSQNPRHKITKRGQNVTFRCDPISEHNRLYWYRQTLGQGPEFLTYFQNEAQLEKSRLLSDRFSAERPKGSFSTLEIQRTEQGDSAMYLCASSLATGYNEQFFGPGTRLTVL.